The clone carrying this TCR beta chain was counted only a few times. The data derive from a study of T-cell reconstitution after alpha-beta-depleted transplantation in children. V was pared by 2 bases and J by 6 bases, with 13 bases between. The CDR3 is 14 residues long. Germline values: CDR1 SGHRS, CDR2 YFSETQ. Library preparation (for TCRbeta) was performed with unique molecular identifiers. In TCRdb, the PCR reads were re-called with MiXCR into one record per CDR3 protein. The sample includes 250,000 to 350,000 distinct CDR3 sequences, 9.9% of them seen just once. The receptor was isolated from a human donor who donated a stem cell graft to a child with SCID. The rearrangement links TRBV5-1 to TRBJ2-3, with D unclear. Material: PBMCs from the stem cell graft donor, obtained from the stem cell graft. The CDR3 nucleotides are TGCGCCAGCAGCTTAGGCCCTATCGGGGATACGCAGTATTTT. Translated: CASSLGPIGDTQYF.